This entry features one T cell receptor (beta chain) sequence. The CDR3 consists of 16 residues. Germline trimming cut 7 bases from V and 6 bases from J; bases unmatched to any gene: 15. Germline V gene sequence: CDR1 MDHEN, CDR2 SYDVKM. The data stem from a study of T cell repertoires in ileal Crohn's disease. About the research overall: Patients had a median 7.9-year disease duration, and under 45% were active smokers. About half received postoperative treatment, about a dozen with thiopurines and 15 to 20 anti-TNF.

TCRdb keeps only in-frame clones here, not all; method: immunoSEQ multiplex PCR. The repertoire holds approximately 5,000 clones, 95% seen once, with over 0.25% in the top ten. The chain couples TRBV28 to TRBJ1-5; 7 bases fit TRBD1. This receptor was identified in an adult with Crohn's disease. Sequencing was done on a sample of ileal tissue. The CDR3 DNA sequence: TGTGCCAGCAAAATAGGCCATAGACAGGGTCCTCAGCCCCAGCATTTT. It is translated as CASKIGHRQGPQPQHF.